This TCR beta chain came from a study of cytomegalovirus exposure and HLA in healthy donors. Losses at the gene ends were 5 bases for V and 2 bases for J; bases not matched to a gene: 6. This CDR3 has 15 amino acids. Germline CDR1 is SGHTA and CDR2 is FQGTGA. The study ran its PCR with 60 Vbeta and 13 Jbeta primers. Sequencing was performed with immunoSEQ multiplex PCR; in TCRdb, only in-frame clones are kept and a portion is missing. The sample carries some 160,000 clones, 80% to 90% recorded once. Specimen: PBMCs. This chain uses TRBV7-3 with TRBJ2-3, with 8 bases matching TRBD1. The TCR was taken from a boy aged 2 to 10 in good health and CMV-seronegative. The CDR3 region has the DNA TGTGCCAGCAGCCCGACAGGGGATTCCACAGATACGCAGTATTTT. It yields the protein CASSPTGDSTDTQYF.